These 5 T cell receptor beta chains were sequenced from one sample in a study of STAT5B mutations in CD4+ large granular lymphocyte leukemia. Measured with immunoSEQ multiplex PCR; TCRdb has only the in-frame clones, and not every one. The sample consists of 38,000 or so clones, almost 85% of them appearing once. The sample was CD4+ T cells from blood buffy coats. Receptor source: a human donor in good health.

The chain recombines TRBV27 with TRBJ2-4, with D unclear. The length of the CDR3 is 13 residues. Germline loops: CDR1 MNHEY, CDR2 SMNVEV (reference sequence). The V end lost 8 bases, the J end lost 7 bases, and 15 bases lay between the germline ends. The CDR3 DNA reads as TGTGCCAGCTGGGTATCTGGACGCAACATTCAGTACTTC. This sequence encodes CASWVSGRNIQYF.

The V and J genes are TRBV30 and TRBJ2-2, with 9 bases lining up with TRBD2. The germline CDR1 and CDR2 sequences are GTSNPN and SVGIG (reference sequence). V lost 4 bases, J lost 1 base, and 13 bases stayed unmatched. This CDR3 is 18 amino acids long. CDR3 nucleotide sequence: TGTGCCTGGACGCAGGGGATGGTAGCGGGAGTGAACACCGGGGAGCTGTTTTTT. It specifies CAWTQGMVAGVNTGELFF.

The J gene is TRBJ1-1, the V gene TRBV5-1; a possible D gene is TRBD1 (5 bases). The CDR3 is 13 amino acids. The V end lost 4 bases, the J end lost 1 base, and 8 bases lay between the germline ends. CDR1 is SGHRS and CDR2 is YFSETQ in the germline V gene. This CDR3 reads CASSVDKNTEAFF. In nucleotides, the CDR3 is TGCGCCAGCAGCGTGGACAAGAACACTGAAGCTTTCTTT.

This clone was recorded only once. The chain joins TRBV11-3 to TRBJ2-5; 9 bases map to TRBD1. CDR1 and CDR2 (germline): SGHNT, YENEEA. The junction had 11 bases not matched to a gene; V was cut back by 1 base and J by 5 bases. The CDR3 is 17 residues long. The CDR3 reads CASSLVSGTGLGETQYF. In DNA form, the CDR3 reads TGTGCCAGCAGCTTAGTATCAGGGACAGGGCTCGGGGAGACCCAGTACTTC.

The rearrangement uses TRBV7-9 and TRBJ2-1, with 8 nucleotides matching TRBD2. Germline V CDR1 and CDR2: SEHNR, FQNEAQ (reference sequence). Trimming removed 2 bases from V and 7 bases from J; junction bases left unmatched: 7. The CDR3 has 15 residues. CDR3 in amino acids: CASSLRSGGDNEQFF. CDR3 nucleotide sequence: TGTGCCAGCAGCTTAAGGAGCGGGGGTGATAATGAGCAGTTCTTC.